This T cell receptor (beta chain) originates from a study of radiotherapy plus CTLA-4 blockade in lung cancer. Study-wide findings and caveats: Tumor-derived TCR clones expanded in blood after radiotherapy plus ipilimumab.

The germline V gene has CDR1 LNHDA and CDR2 SQIVND (reference sequence). The CDR3 covers 15 residues. V lost 5 bases, J lost 5 bases, and 11 bases stayed unmatched. Using immunoSEQ multiplex PCR, the repertoire was profiled, and TCRdb retains in-frame clones only, with some absent. The sample includes tens of thousands of clones, 79% of them seen just once. A remark on this clone: Its cognate antigen is unknown.

The sequencing used peripheral blood, collected from a patient treated with radiotherapy plus ipilimumab. This clonotype was obtained from a human donor with non-small cell lung cancer who had a complete response to radiotherapy plus ipilimumab. The chain carries TRBV19 and TRBJ1-1; TRBD1 agrees at 7 bases. The CDR3 region has the DNA TGTGCCAGTAGTCAGCCGACAGGGTTTACTACTGAAGCTTTCTTT. It encodes CASSQPTGFTTEAFF.